One and the same sample provided the 5 T cell receptor beta chains below, sequenced in a study of cytomegalovirus exposure and HLA in healthy donors. The PCR ran on 60 Vbeta and 13 Jbeta primers. The method was immunoSEQ multiplex PCR; TCRdb's version includes in-frame clones alone and lacks a portion of them. This table holds 200,000 or so clones. Sequencing input: PBMCs. The receptor set was obtained from a boy under 18 in good health and CMV-seronegative.

The V and J genes are TRBV5-1 and TRBJ1-2; D is perhaps TRBD1 (5 bases). CDR3 length equals 16 residues. Per germline, CDR1 SGHRS and CDR2 YFSETQ. V lost 1 base and J 8 bases, leaving 21 bases between the germline ends. DNA of the CDR3: TGCGCCAGCAGCTTGTCGGGCGGGGCACTCTCGGGAGGCTACACCTTC. Translation: CASSLSGGALSGGYTF.

The V and J genes are TRBV7-2 and TRBJ2-7; 7 bases are a match to TRBD1. Unmatched junction bases numbered 7, after V lost 4 bases and J lost 4 bases. Germline CDR1 and CDR2: SGHTA and FQGNSA. This CDR3 comprises 14 residues. CDR3 amino acids: CASSYRDSGYEQYF. The DNA of the CDR3 is TGTGCCAGCAGCTACCGGGACAGTGGGTACGAGCAGTACTTC.

This chain uses TRBV5-4 with TRBJ2-5; D possibly corresponds to TRBD2 (5 bases). Trimming removed 0 bases from V and 2 bases from J, with 14 bases in between. The V gene's germline CDR1 is SGHNT and CDR2 YYREEE (reference sequence). The CDR3 consists of 16 residues. CDR3 in amino acids: CASSLASFRGQETQYF. DNA of the CDR3: TGTGCCAGCAGCTTGGCCTCATTCCGGGGACAAGAGACCCAGTACTTC.

This chain joins TRBV12-2 and TRBJ2-3; the listed D gene, TRBD2, was not tested against the DNA. TRBV12-2 is marked as a pseudogene. The CDR3 sequence is 16 residues long. The CDR3 DNA sequence: TGTGCAAGTCGTTCCCCTCTGGCGGGGGGGCAAGATACGCAGTATTTT. Translated, it gives CASRSPLAGGQDTQYF.

The chain employs TRBV6-1 and TRBJ2-7; tentative D call: TRBD1 (6 bases). The germline V and J ends were trimmed by 6 bases and 1 base, with 10 bases remaining between them. The germline CDR1 and CDR2 sequences are MNHNS and SASEGT. The CDR3 has 13 amino acids. CDR3 protein: CASSPGHSYEQYF. CDR3 sequence (DNA): TGTGCCAGCAGCCCGGGACATTCCTACGAGCAGTACTTC.